This T cell receptor (beta chain) was recorded in a study of OX40 agonist ivuxolimab in advanced cancers. CDR3 size: 13 residues. Trimming took 2 bases from V and 2 from J, leaving 5 bases between them. Looked up from germline, CDR1 is MRHNA and CDR2 is SNTAGT. The table lists this clone with a count of one. Method: immunoSEQ multiplex PCR; TCRdb's copy keeps in-frame clones and lacks some. The data hold more than 25,000 clones, with about 88% observed a single time. This TCR was recovered from an adult with an advanced solid tumor such as melanoma, head and neck, liver or kidney cancer. The chain couples TRBV6-4 to TRBJ2-3; no definite D call. Sequences were derived from CD4+ or CD8+ T cells sorted from blood, sampled in a trial of the OX40 agonist ivuxolimab. CDR3 residues: CASSDRTTDTQYF. The CDR3 DNA reads as TGTGCCAGCAGTGACAGGACCACAGATACGCAGTATTTT.